This T cell receptor beta chain stems from a study of T cells after yellow fever vaccination. This clonotype has ten or more counts. 5'RACE template switching added a universal primer site and UMIs to TCR cDNA. Via MiXCR, TCRdb re-called the 5' RACE reads, giving one row per CDR3 protein. The sample records 100,000 to 150,000 distinct CDR3 sequences, around 7.4% being singletons. The germline V gene has CDR1 SEHNR and CDR2 FQNEAQ (reference sequence). Between the trimmed V and J ends, which lost 5 bases and 2 bases, there was a span of 14 bases. The length of the CDR3 is 15 residues. The sequencing here drew on CD4+ T cells sorted from PBMCs, taken 10 to 11 days after the first yellow fever vaccination. The sequence came from a man between 18 and 35 years old who received the YFV17D yellow fever vaccine. The chain has TRBV7-9 and TRBJ2-3; weak D call: TRBD2 (5 bases). The CDR3 spells CASSPPGNPTDTQYF. The CDR3 bases are TGTGCCAGCAGCCCCCCCGGGAATCCCACAGATACGCAGTATTTT.